Shown below are 21 T cell receptor beta chains from a single sample sequenced in a study of blood T cell repertoires in COVID-19. Produced via immunoSEQ multiplex PCR; TCRdb's table is partial and in-frame only. The sample lists about 300,000 clones; nearly 90% were seen once. Specimen: PBMCs or T cells enriched from blood (not recorded which). The receptors derive from a woman aged 25 to 39 who had recovered from COVID-19.

This chain joins TRBV7-3 and TRBJ1-1, with 8 bases lining up with TRBD1. The length of the CDR3 is 15 residues. Germline CDR1 reads SGHTA; CDR2 reads FQGTGA. The junction had 10 bases not matched to a gene; V was cut back by 5 bases and J by 5 bases. CDR3 DNA: TGTGCCAGCAGCCTAGGGACAGGCCTGGGAACTGAAGCTTTCTTT. Translating gives CASSLGTGLGTEAFF.

The genes are TRBV18 and TRBJ1-1; D uncertain. Per germline, CDR1 KGHSH and CDR2 LQKENI. V was shortened by 6 bases and J by 4 bases, with 12 bases between the two germline ends. This CDR3 is 13 amino acids long. CDR3 region: CASSLHSGTEAFF. DNA of the CDR3: TGTGCCAGCTCGTTACACAGCGGCACTGAAGCTTTCTTT.

The chain joins TRBV5-1 to TRBJ1-4, with D unclear. CDR1 and CDR2 from the germline V gene are SGHRS and YFSETQ. The ends were cut back, 5 bases at V and 7 bases at J, with 18 bases in the middle. This CDR3 has 15 residues. The CDR3 DNA reads TGCGCCAGCAGACCCGGGAGCGGCAGGTTTGAAAAACTGTTTTTT. Encoded protein: CASRPGSGRFEKLFF.

J is TRBJ1-3 and V is TRBV6-2 or TRBV6-3; TRBD1 matches 7 bases. Germline V lookup: CDR1 MNHEY, CDR2 SVGEGT. With 3 bases clipped from V and 4 bases from J, the junction kept 9 bases outside the gene matches. This CDR3 region has 16 residues. The CDR3 DNA follows: TGTGCCAGCAGTTATTCCTATGACAGGGAGGGAAACACCATATATTTT. This gives the protein CASSYSYDREGNTIYF.

This sequence joins TRBV5-1 and TRBJ1-2; 10 positions match TRBD1. The germline CDR1 and CDR2 sequences are SGHRS and YFSETQ. The CDR3 length is 17 residues. V lost 0 bases to trimming and J lost 2 bases; unmatched junction nucleotides: 7. The chain's CDR3 is CASSLAPGTGDNYGYTF. The DNA for the CDR3 is TGCGCCAGCAGCTTGGCCCCCGGGACAGGGGACAACTATGGCTACACCTTC.

The chain is built from TRBV27 and TRBJ1-1, with D possibly matching TRBD1 (5 bases). The CDR3 loop spans 13 amino acids. Trimming cost V 6 bases and J 4 bases, with 12 bases left between them. The germline gives CDR1 MNHEY, CDR2 SMNVEV (reference sequence). The CDR3 here is CASREGLGTEAFF. The CDR3 region has the DNA TGTGCCAGCAGGGAGGGGCTGGGCACTGAAGCTTTCTTT.

This chain joins TRBV6-5 and TRBJ2-1; 10 bases are a match to TRBD2. CDR3 length: 16 residues. Germline loops: CDR1 MNHEY, CDR2 SVGAGI. V lost 3 bases, J lost 5 bases, and 7 bases stayed unmatched. The chain's CDR3 is CASSYPTSGSNNEQFF. The DNA for the CDR3 is TGTGCCAGCAGTTATCCGACTAGCGGGTCGAACAATGAGCAGTTCTTC.

This chain links TRBV30 with TRBJ1-2; D is unresolved. The V and J ends lost 2 bases and 6 bases respectively, with 10 bases between them. Per germline, CDR1 GTSNPN and CDR2 SVGIG (reference sequence). This CDR3 spans 12 amino acids. CDR3 DNA sequence: TGTGCCTGGAGTCAACTTTCTGATGGCTACACCTTC. This encodes CAWSQLSDGYTF.

In this sample, this clone turned up once. CDR3 region: CASSPDAPGTGAANEQFF. CDR3 nucleotide sequence: TGTGCCAGCAGCCCGGATGCCCCCGGGACAGGGGCGGCCAATGAGCAGTTCTTC. This rearrangement joins TRBV4-2 to TRBJ2-1; 10 bases map to TRBD1. Germline CDR1 is LGHNA and CDR2 is YNFKEQ. The ends lost 4 bases at V and 6 bases at J; junction bases unmatched: 15. The CDR3 is 18 residues long.

The count of this clone is one. The CDR3 loop reads CAWTPGANTNSPLHF. In nucleotides, the CDR3 is TGTGCCTGGACTCCGGGTGCGAATACCAATTCACCCCTCCACTTT. The V gene is TRBV30, the J gene TRBJ1-6; no reliable D call. The germline CDR1 and CDR2 sequences are GTSNPN and SVGIG (reference sequence). The CDR3 runs to 15 residues. With 4 bases removed from V and 7 bases from J, the gap between germline ends came to 17 bases.

The chain couples TRBV25-1 to TRBJ1-5, with D perhaps TRBD1 (6 bases). The V gene lost 6 bases and the J gene lost 11 bases, with 20 bases spanning the gap. The germline V gene encodes CDR1 MGHDK and CDR2 SYGVNS. The CDR3 is 14 residues long. The CDR3 loop is CASSPGGAGRAQHF. The DNA of the CDR3 is TGTGCCAGCAGCCCCGGGGGGGCTGGGAGGGCCCAGCATTTT.

This clone was seen a few times. This chain connects TRBV5-1 to TRBJ1-4; D not certain. The CDR3 covers 15 residues. Germline CDR1 and CDR2: SGHRS and YFSETQ. Trimming left V 0 bases short and J 7 bases short, with 13 bases between. The CDR3 nucleotides read TGCGCCAGCAGCTTGGGGTCCACCCTGGCTGAAAAACTGTTTTTT. The encoded protein is CASSLGSTLAEKLFF.

This clone appeared once. A junction end diverges from the germline sequence, so it may reflect a read error. The rearrangement joins TRBV6-6 to TRBJ2-5, with D possibly matching TRBD1 (6 bases). There are 15 residues in the CDR3. Per germline, CDR1 MNHNY and CDR2 SVGAGI (reference sequence). This chain's CDR3 is CASTTGSVFQKTQYF. CDR3 bases: TGTGCCAGCACCACAGGGTCAGTCTTCCAAAAGACCCAGTACTTC.

The rearrangement joins TRBV29-1 to TRBJ1-2, with a possible D match to TRBD1 (6 bases). CDR1 and CDR2 from the germline V gene are SQVTM and ANQGSEA. The CDR3 extends over 15 amino acids. V lost 6 bases, J lost 4 bases, and 21 bases lay in between. Here the CDR3 DNA reads TGCAGCGTCGAACGGGACGCTAAAGGGGGCTATGGCTACACCTTC. This translates into CSVERDAKGGYGYTF. The full variable domain, with the rest looked up from reference TRBV29-1 and TRBJ1-2, is SAVISQKPSRDICQRGTSLTIQCQVDSQVTMMFWYRQQPGQSLTLIATANQGSEATYESGFVIDKFPISRPNLTFSTLTVSNMSPEDSSIYLCSVERDAKGGYGYTFGSGTRLTVV.

This chain connects TRBV19 to TRBJ1-2; possible D gene TRBD1, 6 bases. CDR1 is LNHDA and CDR2 is SQIVND in the germline V gene (reference sequence). Trimming took off 3 bases at V and 7 bases at J, with 18 bases between the two ends. The CDR3 is made up of 15 amino acids. Here the CDR3 DNA reads TGTGCCAGTAGTATCCAGGGGAACAATGTCGGTGGCTACACCTTC. Protein product: CASSIQGNNVGGYTF.

The chain links TRBV5-1 to TRBJ2-3; 8 bases are shared with TRBD2. The ends lost 0 bases at V and 5 bases at J; junction bases unmatched: 2. The germline gives CDR1 SGHRS, CDR2 YFSETQ. This CDR3 has 14 amino acids. The CDR3 reads CASSLGGGLDTQYF. The CDR3 DNA is TGCGCCAGCAGCTTGGGCGGGGGGTTAGATACGCAGTATTTT. Full variable domain (missing parts from reference TRBV5-1 and TRBJ2-3): KAGVTQTPRYLIKTRGQQVTLSCSPISGHRSVSWYQQTPGQGLQFLFEYFSETQRNKGNFPGRFSGRQFSNSRSEMNVSTLELGDSALYLCASSLGGGLDTQYFGPGTRLTVL.

V and J are TRBV5-4 and TRBJ2-7; D uncertain. V shed 0 bases and J shed 2 bases, with 6 bases lying between them. This CDR3 has 13 amino acids. In germline, CDR1 is SGHNT, CDR2 YYREEE (reference sequence). The CDR3: CASSLDPAYEQYF. CDR3 in DNA: TGTGCCAGCAGCTTGGATCCTGCCTACGAGCAGTACTTC.

The V gene is TRBV9, the J gene TRBJ2-1; D perhaps matches TRBD2 (5 bases). V was trimmed by 2 bases and J by 8 bases, leaving 11 bases between them. This CDR3 is 13 amino acids long. CDR1 SGDLS and CDR2 YYNGEE come from the germline V gene. Written as DNA, the CDR3 is TGTGCCAGCAGCGTGACGACGGAGGATGAGCAGTTCTTC. Protein: CASSVTTEDEQFF.

V and J are TRBV4-1 and TRBJ2-7; D might be TRBD2 (5 bases). Looked up from germline, CDR1 is MGHRA and CDR2 is YSYEKL. With 0 bases removed from V and 2 bases from J, the gap between germline ends came to 11 bases. This CDR3 has 15 amino acids. The CDR3 DNA reads TGCGCCAGCAGCCAAGACAGCGGCCCCCCCTACGAGCAGTACTTC. Protein: CASSQDSGPPYEQYF.

The CDR3 sequence: CASSPGDGGGPDTQYF. The DNA for the CDR3 is TGCGCCAGCAGCCCTGGGGACGGGGGGGGCCCAGATACGCAGTATTTT. This rearrangement joins TRBV4-1 to TRBJ2-3; 8 nucleotides match TRBD2. Unmatched junction bases numbered 10, after V lost 4 bases and J lost 4 bases. This CDR3 has 16 residues. Germline-derived CDR1 and CDR2 are MGHRA and YSYEKL.

The rearrangement joins TRBV6-1 to TRBJ1-2, with 7 bases fitting TRBD1. The V gene end was trimmed by 1 base and the J gene end by 10 bases; junction bases not matched to a gene: 9. The CDR3 contains 14 residues. Per the germline V gene, CDR1 is MNHNS and CDR2 is SASEGT. This CDR3 is CASSEGGTALAYTF. CDR3 nucleotide sequence: TGTGCCAGCAGTGAAGGAGGGACAGCATTGGCCTACACCTTC.